This T cell receptor beta chain was sequenced in a study of blood T cell repertoires in COVID-19. Study-wide context: Acute and convalescent COVID-19 specimens originated in the United States, Italy and Spain.

In the original workflow: Scientists estimated how many nucleated cells there were by amplifying reference gene primers. Generated by immunoSEQ multiplex PCR, the TCRdb table keeps only in-frame clones and is missing some. That table supplies the V and J calls and clone size; D and trimming were determined from the DNA. The sample consists of about 92,000 clones, around 88% of them appearing once. This CDR3 comprises 16 residues. It was during active infection that Seattle patients were enrolled and then longitudinally followed. This clone was recorded once. The clonotype was recovered from a woman in her sixties with COVID-19, enrolled during active disease. The chain joins TRBV21-1 to TRBJ2-7; the table's D gene call, TRBD2, was not cross checked with the DNA. TRBV21-1 has pseudogene status. The source material was peripheral blood. CDR3 nucleotide sequence: TGTGCCAGCAGCAAAGACGGGACTAGCGGGGGCCACGAGCAGTACTTC. As protein: CASSKDGTSGGHEQYF.